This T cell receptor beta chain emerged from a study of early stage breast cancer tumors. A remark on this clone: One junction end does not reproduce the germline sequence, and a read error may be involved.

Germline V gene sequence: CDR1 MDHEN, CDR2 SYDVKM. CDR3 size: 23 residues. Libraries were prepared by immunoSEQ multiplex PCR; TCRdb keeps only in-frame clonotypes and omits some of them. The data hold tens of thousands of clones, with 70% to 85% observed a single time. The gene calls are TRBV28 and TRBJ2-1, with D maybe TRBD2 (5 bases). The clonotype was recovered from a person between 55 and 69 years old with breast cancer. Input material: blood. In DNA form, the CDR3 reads TGTGTCAGCAGTTTATGGGTAGAGCAGCGGTTGGGCATCGCTAGTACCGTCCTCAATGAGCAGTTCTTC. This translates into CVSSLWVEQRLGIASTVLNEQFF. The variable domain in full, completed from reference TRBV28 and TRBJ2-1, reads DVKVTQSSRYLVKRTGEKVFLECVQDMDHENMFWYRQDPGLGLRLIYFSYDVKMKEKGDIPEGYSVSREKKERFSLILESASTNQTSMYLCVSSLWVEQRLGIASTVLNEQFFGPGTRLTVL.